The 5 T cell receptor beta chains given below trace back to one sample, sequenced in a study of T-cell memory formation after mild COVID-19. TCRdb re-analysed the 5' RACE reads in MiXCR, keeping a single row per CDR3 protein. In the table there are about 100,000 distinct CDR3 sequences, around 10% of which are singletons. Material for sequencing was PBMCs or a T cell subset sorted from them (not recorded which). The receptors stem from a man between 18 and 35 years old who had mild COVID-19 (a few samples of this study predate the infection). Cell type and time point are not known.

The gene calls are TRBV5-1 and TRBJ1-1; D is undetermined. Germline assignment: CDR1 SGHRS and CDR2 YFSETQ. V was clipped by 0 bases and J by 8 bases, with 17 bases between them. CDR3 length: 15 residues. CDR3 sequence: CASSLDGPPGFEAFF. The CDR3, as DNA: TGCGCCAGCAGCTTGGATGGACCTCCCGGGTTCGAAGCTTTCTTT.

A few counts support this clonotype. The rearrangement links TRBV29-1 to TRBJ2-7; D is unresolved. Trimming removed 3 bases from V and 3 bases from J, with 12 bases in between. CDR1 SQVTM and CDR2 ANQGSEA come from the germline V gene. The CDR3 runs 13 residues. The CDR3 region has the DNA TGCAGCGTTGAGTTAGTTGGTCACTACGAGCAGTACTTC. This sequence encodes CSVELVGHYEQYF.

The V call is TRBV12-3 or TRBV12-4, the J call TRBJ1-4; tentatively, D is TRBD1 (6 bases). This CDR3 has 12 amino acids. The ends were cut back, 6 bases at V and 8 bases at J, with 10 bases in the middle. The CDR3: CASSSDREKLFF. Written as DNA, the CDR3 is TGTGCCAGCAGCTCCGACAGGGAAAAACTGTTTTTT.

The V call is TRBV7-8, the J call TRBJ2-3; TRBD2 is a possible D gene (5 bases). The V gene's germline CDR1 is SGHVS and CDR2 FQNEAQ. There are 13 residues in the CDR3. Trimming pared 4 bases from V and 4 bases from J, leaving 9 bases between. The chain's CDR3 is CASSWSGPDTQYF. CDR3 in DNA: TGTGCCAGCAGCTGGAGCGGACCAGATACGCAGTATTTT.

This clonotype was counted between two and nine times. This chain joins TRBV7-2 and TRBJ2-3; 8 positions agree with TRBD1. The CDR3 runs 15 residues. Germline-derived CDR1 and CDR2 are SGHTA and FQGNSA. The ends lost 5 bases at V and 0 bases at J; junction bases unmatched: 4. The chain's CDR3 is CASSGRGRSTDTQYF. The CDR3 coding sequence is TGTGCCAGCAGCGGCAGGGGGCGAAGCACAGATACGCAGTATTTT. The variable domain in full, completed from reference TRBV7-2 and TRBJ2-3, reads GAGVSQSPSNKVTEKGKDVELRCDPISGHTALYWYRQSLGQGLEFLIYFQGNSAPDKSGLPSDRFSAERTGGSVSTLTIQRTQQEDSAVYLCASSGRGRSTDTQYFGPGTRLTVL.